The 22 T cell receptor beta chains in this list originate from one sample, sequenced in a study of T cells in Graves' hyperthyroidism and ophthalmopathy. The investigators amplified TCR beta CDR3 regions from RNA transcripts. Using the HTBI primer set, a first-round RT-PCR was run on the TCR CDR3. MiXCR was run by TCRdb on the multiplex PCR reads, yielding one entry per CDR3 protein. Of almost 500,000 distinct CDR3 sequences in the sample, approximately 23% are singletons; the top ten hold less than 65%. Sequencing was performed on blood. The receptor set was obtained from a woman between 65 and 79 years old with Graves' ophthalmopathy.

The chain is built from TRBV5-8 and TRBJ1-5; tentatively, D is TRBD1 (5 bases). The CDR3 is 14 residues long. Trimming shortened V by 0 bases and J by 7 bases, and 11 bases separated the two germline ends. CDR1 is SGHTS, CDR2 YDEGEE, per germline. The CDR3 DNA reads TGTGCCAGCAGCTTGGGAGGAGAGGGGCAGCCCCAGCATTTT. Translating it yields CASSLGGEGQPQHF.

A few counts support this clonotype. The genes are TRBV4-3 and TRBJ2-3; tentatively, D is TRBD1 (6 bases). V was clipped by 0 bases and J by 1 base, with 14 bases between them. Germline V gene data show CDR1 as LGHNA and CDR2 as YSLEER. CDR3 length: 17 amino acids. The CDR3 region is CASSQEITGQGTDTQYF. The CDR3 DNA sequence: TGCGCCAGCAGCCAAGAGATTACAGGGCAGGGCACAGATACGCAGTATTTT.

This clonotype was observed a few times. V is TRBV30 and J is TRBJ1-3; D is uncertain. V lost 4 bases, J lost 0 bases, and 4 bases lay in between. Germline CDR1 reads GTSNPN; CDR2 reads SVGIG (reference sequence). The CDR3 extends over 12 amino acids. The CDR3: CAWKASGNTIYF. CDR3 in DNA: TGTGCCTGGAAGGCCTCTGGAAACACCATATATTTT. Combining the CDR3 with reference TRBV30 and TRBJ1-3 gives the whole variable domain SQTIHQWPATLVQPVGSPLSLECTVEGTSNPNLYWYRQAAGRGLQLLFYSVGIGQISSEVPQNLSASRPQDRQFILSSKKLLLSDSGFYLCAWKASGNTIYFGEGSWLTVV.

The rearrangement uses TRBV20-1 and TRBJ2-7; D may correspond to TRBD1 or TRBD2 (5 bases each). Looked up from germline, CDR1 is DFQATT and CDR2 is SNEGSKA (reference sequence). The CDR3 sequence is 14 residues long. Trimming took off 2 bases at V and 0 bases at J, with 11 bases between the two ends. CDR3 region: CSARRDPSSYEQYF. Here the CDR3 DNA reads TGCAGTGCTAGAAGGGACCCTAGCTCCTACGAGCAGTACTTC.

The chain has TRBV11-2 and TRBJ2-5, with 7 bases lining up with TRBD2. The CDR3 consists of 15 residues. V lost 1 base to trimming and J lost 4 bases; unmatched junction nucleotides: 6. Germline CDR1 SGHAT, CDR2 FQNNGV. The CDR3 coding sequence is TGTGCCAGCAGCTTAGTTGAAGCGGGAAGAGAGACCCAGTACTTC. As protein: CASSLVEAGRETQYF.

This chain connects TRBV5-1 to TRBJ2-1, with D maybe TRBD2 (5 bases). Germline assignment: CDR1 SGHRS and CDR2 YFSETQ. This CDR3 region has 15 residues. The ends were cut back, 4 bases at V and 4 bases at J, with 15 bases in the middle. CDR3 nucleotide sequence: TGCGCCAGCAGCCCGAGCCGGGAAGAATACAATGAGCAGTTCTTC. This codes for CASSPSREEYNEQFF.

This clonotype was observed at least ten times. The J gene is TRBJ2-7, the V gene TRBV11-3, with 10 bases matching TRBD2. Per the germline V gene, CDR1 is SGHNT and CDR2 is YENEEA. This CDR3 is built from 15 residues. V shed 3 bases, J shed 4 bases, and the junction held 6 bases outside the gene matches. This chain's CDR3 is CASSFGLADVYEQYF. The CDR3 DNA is TGTGCCAGCAGCTTCGGACTAGCGGACGTATACGAGCAGTACTTC.

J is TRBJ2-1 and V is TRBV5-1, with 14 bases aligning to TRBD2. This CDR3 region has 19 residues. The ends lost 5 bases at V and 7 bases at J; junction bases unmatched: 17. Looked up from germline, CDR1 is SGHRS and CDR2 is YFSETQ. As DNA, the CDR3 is TGCGCCAGCAGTCACACACCGGGACTAGCGGGAGTATTTGAGAATGAGCAGTTCTTC. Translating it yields CASSHTPGLAGVFENEQFF.

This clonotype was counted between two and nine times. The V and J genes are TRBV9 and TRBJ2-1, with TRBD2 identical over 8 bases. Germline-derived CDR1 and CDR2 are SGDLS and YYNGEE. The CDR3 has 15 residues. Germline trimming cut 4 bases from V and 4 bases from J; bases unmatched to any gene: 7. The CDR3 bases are TGTGCCAGCAGCCCAGCGGGAGAATGGTACAATGAGCAGTTCTTC. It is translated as CASSPAGEWYNEQFF.

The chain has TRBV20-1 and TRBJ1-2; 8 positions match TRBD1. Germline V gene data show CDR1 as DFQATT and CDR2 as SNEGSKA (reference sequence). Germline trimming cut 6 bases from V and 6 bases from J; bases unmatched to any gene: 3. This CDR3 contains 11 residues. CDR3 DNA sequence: TGCAGTGCCAGGACAGGGCATGGCTACACCTTC. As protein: CSARTGHGYTF.

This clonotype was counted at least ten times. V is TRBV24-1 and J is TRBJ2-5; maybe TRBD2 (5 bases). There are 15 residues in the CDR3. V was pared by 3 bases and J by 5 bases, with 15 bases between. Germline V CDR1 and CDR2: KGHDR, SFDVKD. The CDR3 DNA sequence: TGTGCCACCAGTGATGCAAGGACTGTATCCGAGACCCAGTACTTC. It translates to CATSDARTVSETQYF.

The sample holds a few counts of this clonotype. The CDR3 sequence: CASLGAPALDEQYF. As DNA, the CDR3 is TGTGCCAGCCTCGGGGCACCCGCCCTCGACGAGCAGTACTTC. This rearrangement joins TRBV27 to TRBJ2-7; D is possibly TRBD1 or TRBD2 (5 bases each). The germline V and J ends were trimmed by 8 bases and 5 bases, with 19 bases remaining between them. There are 14 residues in the CDR3. Germline V gene lookup returns CDR1 MNHEY and CDR2 SMNVEV (reference sequence).

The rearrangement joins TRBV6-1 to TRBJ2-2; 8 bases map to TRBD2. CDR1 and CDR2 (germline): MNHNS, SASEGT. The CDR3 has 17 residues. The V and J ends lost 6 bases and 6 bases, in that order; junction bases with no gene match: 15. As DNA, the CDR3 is TGTGCCAGCAGGAGGGGACTAGGAGGTCATGGGGCCGGGGAGCTGTTTTTT. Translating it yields CASRRGLGGHGAGELFF.

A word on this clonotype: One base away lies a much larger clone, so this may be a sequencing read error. DNA of the CDR3: TGTGCCAGCAGACCCGGGACTAGCTTTTACGAGCAGTACTTC. As protein: CASRPGTSFYEQYF. The chain has TRBV12-3 or TRBV12-4 and TRBJ2-7; TRBD2 matches at 9 bases. With 6 bases clipped from V and 4 bases from J, the junction kept 7 bases outside the gene matches. The CDR3 covers 14 residues.

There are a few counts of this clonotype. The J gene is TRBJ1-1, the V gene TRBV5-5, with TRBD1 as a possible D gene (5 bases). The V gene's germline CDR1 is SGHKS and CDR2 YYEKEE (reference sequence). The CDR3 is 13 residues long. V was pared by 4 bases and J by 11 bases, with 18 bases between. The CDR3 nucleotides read TGTGCCAGCAGCCCGCAGGGAAGTGAACGGGCTTTCTTT. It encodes CASSPQGSERAFF.

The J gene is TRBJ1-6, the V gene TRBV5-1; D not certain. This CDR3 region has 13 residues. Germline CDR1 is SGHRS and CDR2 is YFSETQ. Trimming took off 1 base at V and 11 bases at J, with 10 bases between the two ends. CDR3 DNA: TGCGCCAGCAGCTTGACGAGTGTGGCACCCCTCCACTTT. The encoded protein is CASSLTSVAPLHF.

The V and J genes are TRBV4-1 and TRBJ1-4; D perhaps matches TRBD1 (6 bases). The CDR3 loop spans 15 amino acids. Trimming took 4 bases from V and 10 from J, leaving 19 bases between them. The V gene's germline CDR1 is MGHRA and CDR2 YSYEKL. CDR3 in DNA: TGCGCCAGCAGCCCCATCGGGACAAGGGAGGGAAAACTGTTTTTT. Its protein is CASSPIGTREGKLFF.

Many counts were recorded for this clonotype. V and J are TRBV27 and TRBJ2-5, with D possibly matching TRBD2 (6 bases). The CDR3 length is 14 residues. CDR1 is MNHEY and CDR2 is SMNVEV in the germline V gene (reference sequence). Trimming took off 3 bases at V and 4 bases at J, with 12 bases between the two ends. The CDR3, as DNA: TGTGCCAGCAGTTTCGACCGAGCGGGAGAGACCCAGTACTTC. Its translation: CASSFDRAGETQYF.

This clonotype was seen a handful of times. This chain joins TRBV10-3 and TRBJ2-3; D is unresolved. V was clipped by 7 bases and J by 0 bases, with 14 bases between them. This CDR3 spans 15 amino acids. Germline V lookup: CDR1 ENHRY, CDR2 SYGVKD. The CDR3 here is CAIKVGVTSTDTQYF. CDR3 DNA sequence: TGTGCCATCAAGGTTGGGGTTACTAGCACAGATACGCAGTATTTT.

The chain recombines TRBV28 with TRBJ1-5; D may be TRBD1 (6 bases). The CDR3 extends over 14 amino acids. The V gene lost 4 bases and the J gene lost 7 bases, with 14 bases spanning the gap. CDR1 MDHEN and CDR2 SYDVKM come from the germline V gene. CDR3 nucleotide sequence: TGTGCCAGCAGTTGGGGGCTTGGTGGGCAGCCCCAGCATTTT. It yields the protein CASSWGLGGQPQHF.

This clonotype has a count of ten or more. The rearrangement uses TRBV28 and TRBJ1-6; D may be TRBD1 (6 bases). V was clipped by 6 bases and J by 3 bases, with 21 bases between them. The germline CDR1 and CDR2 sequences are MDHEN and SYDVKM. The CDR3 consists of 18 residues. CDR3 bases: TGTGCCAGCAGCCTCGGACAGCGCGCGATACTCTATAATTCACCCCTCCACTTT. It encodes CASSLGQRAILYNSPLHF.

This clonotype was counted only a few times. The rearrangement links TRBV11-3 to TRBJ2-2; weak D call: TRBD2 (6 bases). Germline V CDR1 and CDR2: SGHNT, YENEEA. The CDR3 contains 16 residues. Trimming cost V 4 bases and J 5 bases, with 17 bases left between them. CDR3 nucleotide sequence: TGTGCCAGCAGCTCTGGGACTGTGGGATTAACCGGGGAGCTGTTTTTT. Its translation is CASSSGTVGLTGELFF.